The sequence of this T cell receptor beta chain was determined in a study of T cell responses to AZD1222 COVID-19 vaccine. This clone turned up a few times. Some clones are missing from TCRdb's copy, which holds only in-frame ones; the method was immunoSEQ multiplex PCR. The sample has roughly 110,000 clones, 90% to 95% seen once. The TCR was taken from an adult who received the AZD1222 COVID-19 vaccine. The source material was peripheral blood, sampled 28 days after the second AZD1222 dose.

The CDR3 DNA sequence: TGTGCCAGCAGTTATCAAGAATGGCGGGAGCTGTTTTTT. Translated, it gives CASSYQEWRELFF. The chain joins TRBV6-2 or TRBV6-3 to TRBJ2-2; D not resolved. This CDR3 region has 13 residues. V was clipped by 3 bases and J by 9 bases, with 11 bases between them. CDR1 is MNHEY, CDR2 SVGEGT, per germline.